This paragraph covers one T cell receptor beta chain sequence. The data stem from a study of blood T cell repertoires in COVID-19. At the level of the study: Acute-phase and convalescent COVID-19 samples originated in the United States, Italy and Spain. PBMCs, B-cell-depleted T cells, or T cells provided the cDNA or gDNA that made up the material.

In the original processing: Amplification with reference gene primers provided the estimates of nucleated cell counts. Libraries were prepared by immunoSEQ multiplex PCR; TCRdb keeps only in-frame clonotypes and omits some of them. That table gives V, J and clone size, and the DNA gave D and trimming. The data hold approximately 280,000 clones, with around 88% observed a single time. Sequenced input: peripheral blood. This clonotype was obtained from a woman under 40 who had recovered from COVID-19.

The CDR3 is CAWSTRLLNTGELFF. For the CDR3, the DNA is TGTGCCTGGAGTACGCGACTACTAAACACCGGGGAGCTGTTTTTT. The chain joins TRBV30 to TRBJ2-2, with a possible D match to TRBD2 (5 bases). The CDR3 length is 15 residues. Germline V gene sequence: CDR1 GTSNPN, CDR2 SVGIG (reference sequence). The V end was cut by 2 bases, the J end by 2 bases, with 12 bases between.